This TCR beta chain was captured in a study of blood T cell repertoires in COVID-19. Study context: Nucleic acid was either cDNA or gDNA, and it came from T cells, B-cell-depleted T cells, or PBMCs.

After removal of 0 bases from V and 4 bases from J, the junction contained 2 bases not matched to a gene. Germline V CDR1 and CDR2: SGHVS, FQNEAQ. The CDR3 length is 15 residues. As handled by the study authors: Reference gene primer amplification gave estimated nucleated cell counts. Method: immunoSEQ multiplex PCR; TCRdb's copy keeps in-frame clones and lacks some. V, J and clone size were drawn from that table, and D and trimming were deduced from the DNA. The sample holds about 300,000 clones, more than 75% seen once. Participants were placed into cohorts based on the clinical history they reported. In Cohort 3, a recovered donor had either two negative PCRs, clearance, or symptom resolution.

Input material: PBMCs or T cells enriched from blood (not recorded which). The clonotype was recovered from a young man who had recovered from COVID-19. This chain joins TRBV7-8 and TRBJ1-5, with TRBD1 matching over 8 bases. The CDR3 loop is CASSLAGQGNQPQHF. CDR3 DNA sequence: TGTGCCAGCAGCTTAGCTGGACAGGGAAATCAGCCCCAGCATTTT.